What follows are 16 T cell receptor beta chains derived from one specimen sequenced in a study of CD8 T cells in Susac syndrome. Reverse transcription of about 0.5 to 1 ug RNA used random hexamers. TCRdb re-analysed the immunoSEQ multiplex PCR reads in MiXCR, keeping a single row per CDR3 protein. The data hold about 130,000 distinct CDR3 sequences, with 80% to 95% observed a single time. Material: CD8+ T cells from PBMCs. The receptors were gathered from a human donor with multiple sclerosis.

The chain uses TRBV6-4 and TRBJ2-7, with 9 bases that match TRBD1. The J segment lost 6 bases and the V segment lost 2 bases, leaving 14 bases of the junction unmatched. CDR3 length: 17 residues. Germline V lookup: CDR1 MRHNA, CDR2 SNTAGT. The CDR3 DNA sequence: TGTGCCAGCAGTGACAAGGACAGGGGCCCCCGCGGATTCGAGCAGTACTTC. Encoded protein: CASSDKDRGPRGFEQYF.

J is TRBJ1-1 and V is TRBV20-1, with D maybe TRBD1 (5 bases). This CDR3 is built from 12 residues. The germline V gene encodes CDR1 DFQATT and CDR2 SNEGSKA (reference sequence). Between the trimmed V and J ends, which lost 1 base and 5 bases, there was a span of 8 bases. CDR3 DNA sequence: TGCAGTGCTAGAGTTCGGGGGACTGAAGCTTTCTTT. As protein: CSARVRGTEAFF.

This clonotype was seen only once. CDR3 nucleotide sequence: TGTGCCAGCTCACCCTCCCAGGGAGGGGACCTAGCCAAAAACATTCAGTACTTC. Protein sequence: CASSPSQGGDLAKNIQYF. The chain has TRBV18 and TRBJ2-4; 7 bases are shared with TRBD2. Germline CDR1 and CDR2: KGHSH and LQKENI. The CDR3 runs to 18 residues. The ends lost 3 bases at V and 0 bases at J; junction bases unmatched: 11.

The DNA for the CDR3 is TGCAGTGCTAGAGACGACAGGGGGCGCACTGAGTATTTT. Translated, it gives CSARDDRGRTEYF. The V gene is TRBV20-1, the J gene TRBJ2-3; 10 bases match TRBD1. Germline loops: CDR1 DFQATT, CDR2 SNEGSKA (reference sequence). The CDR3 sequence is 13 residues long. V dropped 0 bases and J dropped 13; count of bases not matched to a gene: 7.

CDR3 bases: TGCGCCAGCAGCCAAGAGTTCGGGAGCAATCAGCCCCAGCATTTT. This codes for CASSQEFGSNQPQHF. V gene TRBV4-1 combines with J gene TRBJ1-5; D gene ambiguous. This CDR3 region has 15 residues. V was shortened by 0 bases and J by 1 base, with 7 bases between the two germline ends. Germline-derived CDR1 and CDR2 are MGHRA and YSYEKL.

The V and J genes are TRBV9 and TRBJ2-3, with TRBD2 identical over 10 bases. This CDR3 region has 15 residues. V lost 6 bases, J lost 2 bases, and 6 bases stayed unmatched. Germline V lookup: CDR1 SGDLS, CDR2 YYNGEE. The CDR3, as DNA: TGTGCCAGCAAGAGTACTAGCGGGAACACAGATACGCAGTATTTT. As protein: CASKSTSGNTDTQYF.

This clonotype was seen only once. The chain couples TRBV11-2 to TRBJ2-1; the match to TRBD1 covers 8 bases. The CDR3 contains 17 residues. Trimming at V came to 5 bases and at J to 6 bases, leaving 15 bases not matched to a gene. Per the germline V gene, CDR1 is SGHAT and CDR2 is FQNNGV. The DNA of the CDR3 is TGTGCCAGCAGCCAACTTTACGGGACAGGAGTGCGCAATGAGCAGTTCTTC. Its protein product is CASSQLYGTGVRNEQFF.

The rearrangement links TRBV20-1 to TRBJ2-7, with TRBD1 matching 8 bases. Germline CDR1 DFQATT, CDR2 SNEGSKA (reference sequence). With V trimmed by 5 bases and J by 1 base, 7 bases remained unmatched. This CDR3 contains 14 residues. CDR3 sequence reads: CSAQDRGMSYEQYF. The CDR3 DNA is TGCAGTGCTCAAGACAGGGGTATGTCCTACGAGCAGTACTTC.

The chain couples TRBV24-1 to TRBJ2-5; 10 bases line up with TRBD1. V trimming: 7 bases; J trimming: 2 bases; junction bases outside the gene matches: 3. The CDR3 runs to 14 residues. CDR1 is KGHDR, CDR2 SFDVKD, per germline. This chain's CDR3 is CATRGQGIQETQYF. In DNA form, the CDR3 reads TGTGCCACCAGGGGACAGGGGATACAAGAGACCCAGTACTTC.

This chain links TRBV12-5 with TRBJ1-2; the D gene is possibly TRBD1 (6 bases). Germline V gene data show CDR1 as LGHNT and CDR2 as FRNRAP. The CDR3 is 16 amino acids. Between the trimmed V and J ends, which lost 2 bases and 4 bases, there was a span of 17 bases. CDR3 protein: CASGLYGGRRPYGYTF. In DNA form, the CDR3 reads TGTGCTAGTGGTTTGTACGGGGGGCGAAGACCCTATGGCTACACCTTC.

The V call is TRBV27, the J call TRBJ1-1, with D possibly matching TRBD1 (5 bases). This CDR3 has 14 residues. With 7 bases removed from V and 3 bases from J, the gap between germline ends came to 15 bases. Germline V gene sequence: CDR1 MNHEY, CDR2 SMNVEV (reference sequence). CDR3 sequence: CASTPFGGDTEAFF. CDR3 coding DNA: TGTGCCAGCACCCCTTTCGGGGGAGACACTGAAGCTTTCTTT.

The rearrangement links TRBV29-1 to TRBJ2-2; D unclear. The V gene's germline CDR1 is SQVTM and CDR2 ANQGSEA. CDR3 size: 14 residues. V shed 1 base and J shed 2 bases, with 8 bases lying between them. The CDR3 region has the DNA TGCAGCGTTGAAGTATACAGAAACACCGGGGAGCTGTTTTTT. Its protein is CSVEVYRNTGELFF.

The rearrangement joins TRBV11-2 to TRBJ2-7; D perhaps matches TRBD1 (5 bases). The length of the CDR3 is 14 residues. The germline V and J ends were trimmed by 3 bases and 2 bases, with 11 bases remaining between them. Germline CDR1 SGHAT, CDR2 FQNNGV. CDR3 region: CASSFRQRTYEQYF. The CDR3 DNA reads TGTGCCAGCAGCTTTCGACAGAGAACCTACGAGCAGTACTTC.

This sequence joins TRBV7-9 and TRBJ1-5; D unresolved. V was clipped by 0 bases and J by 4 bases, with 4 bases between them. Germline CDR1 reads SEHNR; CDR2 reads FQNEAQ (reference sequence). The CDR3 extends over 13 amino acids. In DNA, the CDR3 is TGTGCCAGCAGCTTAGCGGCAAATCAGCCCCAGCATTTT. Protein product: CASSLAANQPQHF. Based on the CDR3 plus reference TRBV7-9 and TRBJ1-5, the full variable domain is DTGVSQNPRHKITKRGQNVTFRCDPISEHNRLYWYRQTLGQGPEFLTYFQNEAQLEKSRLLSDRFSAERPKGSFSTLEIQRTEQGDSAMYLCASSLAANQPQHFGDGTRLSIL.

V gene TRBV12-3 or TRBV12-4 combines with J gene TRBJ1-2, with D unclear. V lost 3 bases and J 6 bases, leaving 20 bases between the germline ends. The CDR3 consists of 16 residues. CDR3 DNA sequence: TGTGCCAGCAGTTTGGCCCGAGGTAACTTCGCCCATGGCTACACCTTC. It translates to CASSLARGNFAHGYTF.

CDR3 nucleotides: TGCAGTGCTAGAGGCAGCGGGACTAGCGGGATGAGGTACTACAATGAGCAGTTCTTC. Translating it yields CSARGSGTSGMRYYNEQFF. The chain uses TRBV20-1 and TRBJ2-1; 13 nucleotides agree with TRBD2. The germline V gene has CDR1 DFQATT and CDR2 SNEGSKA (reference sequence). V lost 1 base and J lost 3; bases outside the gene matches: 12. The length of the CDR3 is 19 residues.